This T cell receptor (beta chain) was found in a study of T cells in Graves' hyperthyroidism and ophthalmopathy. Patients between 18 and 65 years old had hyperthyroidism, newly diagnosed and lasting under 2 months. Researchers amplified the TCR beta CDR3 regions from RNA transcripts. RT-PCR in the first round (using the HTBI primer set) targeted the TCR CDR3. TCRdb used MiXCR to reprocess the multiplex PCR reads, holding one entry per CDR3 protein. The sample includes under 700,000 distinct CDR3 sequences, roughly 50% of them seen just once. This CDR3 has 13 amino acids. Germline lookup yields CDR1 SGHTA and CDR2 FQGNSA. V was trimmed by 5 bases and J by 1 base, leaving 7 bases between them.

The V call is TRBV7-2, the J call TRBJ2-3; D gene uncertain. The clonotype originates from a woman younger than 35 with Graves' hyperthyroidism. The sample consisted of peripheral blood or thyroid tissue (not recorded which). CDR3 DNA: TGTGCCAGCAGCCTCAAAGGCACAGATACGCAGTATTTT. Protein product: CASSLKGTDTQYF.